The clone carrying this T cell receptor (beta chain) has only a few counts. Its antigen is currently unknown. This entry comes from a study of radiation and T cells in renal cell carcinoma. Looking at the study overall: Nephrectomy followed 15 Gy stereotactic body radiation by 4 weeks. Study-level points and caveats: Pretreatment tumor biopsies were lacking, so baseline clonotypes are unknown.

This CDR3 region has 16 residues. Germline V gene lookup returns CDR1 SGHVS and CDR2 FNYEAQ. The V and J ends lost 3 bases and 0 bases respectively, with 13 bases between them. Method: immunoSEQ multiplex PCR; TCRdb's copy keeps in-frame clones and lacks some. The sample consists of 100,000 to 150,000 clones, roughly 80% of them appearing once. Described time point: baseline pretreatment blood. The sample's treatment: 15 Gy SBRT to primary tumor, nephrectomy 4 weeks later. V is TRBV7-6 and J is TRBJ2-3, with D maybe TRBD2 (6 bases). Source: blood, taken from a patient whose treatment included radiotherapy and nephrectomy. This TCR derives from a woman aged 55 to 70 with renal cell carcinoma. This CDR3 is CASSFDVAASTDTQYF. CDR3 in DNA: TGTGCCAGCAGCTTTGACGTAGCGGCTAGCACAGATACGCAGTATTTT. Supplemented by reference TRBV7-6 and TRBJ2-3, the full variable domain reads GAGVSQSPRYKVTKRGQDVALRCDPISGHVSLYWYRQALGQGPEFLTYFNYEAQQDKSGLPNDRFSAERPEGSISTLTIQRTEQRDSAMYRCASSFDVAASTDTQYFGPGTRLTVL.